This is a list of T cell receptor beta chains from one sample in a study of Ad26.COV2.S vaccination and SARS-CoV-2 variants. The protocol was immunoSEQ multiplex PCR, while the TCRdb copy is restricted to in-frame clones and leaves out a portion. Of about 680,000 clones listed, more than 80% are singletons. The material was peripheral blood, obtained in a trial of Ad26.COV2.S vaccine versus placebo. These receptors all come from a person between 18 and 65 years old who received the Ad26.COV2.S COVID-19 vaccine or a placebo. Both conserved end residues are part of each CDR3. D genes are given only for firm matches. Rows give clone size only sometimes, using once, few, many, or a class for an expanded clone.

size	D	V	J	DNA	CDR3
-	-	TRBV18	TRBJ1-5	TGTGCCAGCTCACCGGAAGGCAATCAGCCCCAGCATTTT	CASSPEGNQPQHF
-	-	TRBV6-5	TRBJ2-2	TGTGCCAGCAGGGCGGACCCCACCGGGGAGCTGTTTTTT	CASRADPTGELFF
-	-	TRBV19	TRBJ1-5	TGTGCCACAATTCAGGATGGGGCAACGAAGGGCAATCAGCCCCAGCATTTT	CATIQDGATKGNQPQHF
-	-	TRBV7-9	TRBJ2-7	TGTGCCAGCAGCTCCTCCGAAGGTAGCGAGCAGTACTTC	CASSSSEGSEQYF
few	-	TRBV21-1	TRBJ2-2	TGTGCCAGCAATCGGGGACTTTCCACCGGGGAGCTGTTTTTT	CASNRGLSTGELFF
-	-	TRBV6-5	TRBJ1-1	TGTGCCAGCACCGCGGGGAGGGGCACTGAAGCTTTCTTT	CASTAGRGTEAFF
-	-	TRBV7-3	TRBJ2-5	TGTGCCAGCAGCTTAGGTGCGGGAGAGACCCAGTACTTC	CASSLGAGETQYF
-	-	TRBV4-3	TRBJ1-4	TGCGCCAGCAGCTCCTACAGAGCAACTAATGAAAAACTGTTTTTT	CASSSYRATNEKLFF
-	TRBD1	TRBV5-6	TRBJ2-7	TGTGCCAGCAGCCGGGACAGGCAGGGCGAGCAGTACTTC	CASSRDRQGEQYF
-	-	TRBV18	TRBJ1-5	TGTGCCAGCTCACCCGACACCGGAGATCAGCCCCAGCATTTT	CASSPDTGDQPQHF
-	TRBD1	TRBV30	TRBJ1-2	TGTGCCTGGACCACAGGGGGCGGTGGCTACACCTTC	CAWTTGGGGYTF
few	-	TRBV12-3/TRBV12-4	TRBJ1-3	TGTGCCAGCAGCCTTTCTGGAAACACCATATATTTT	CASSLSGNTIYF
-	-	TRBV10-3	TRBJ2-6	TGTGCCATCAGTGGGGGAGGGCGGCGACAGGCGCCTACCTCTGGGGCCAACGTCCTGACTTTC	CAISGGGRRQAPTSGANVLTF
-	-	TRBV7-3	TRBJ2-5	TGTGCCAGCAGCCGACAGGCCTCGGAGACCCAGTACTTC	CASSRQASETQYF
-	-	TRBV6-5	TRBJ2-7	TGTGCCAGCAGTTACTCTGGAAGGGCGGACTCCTACGAGCAGTACTTC	CASSYSGRADSYEQYF
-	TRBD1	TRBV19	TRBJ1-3	TGTGCCAGTAGTATCGGGACAGGGGCCCCATCTTCTGGAAACACCATATATTTT	CASSIGTGAPSSGNTIYF
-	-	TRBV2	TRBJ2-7	TGTGCCAGCAGGCCGGGGGGCCCGTTCAACGAGCAGTACTTC	CASRPGGPFNEQYF
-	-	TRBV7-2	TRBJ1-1	TGTGCCAGCAGCTTTTCTGGGATCACTGAAGCTTTCTTT	CASSFSGITEAFF
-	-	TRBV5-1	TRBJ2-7	TGCGCCAGCAGCTCGGGGACCATCGAGCAGTACTTC	CASSSGTIEQYF
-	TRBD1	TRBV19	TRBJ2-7	TGTGCCAGTAGTCGCGGGACAGGGAGCTCCTACGAGCAGTACTTC	CASSRGTGSSYEQYF
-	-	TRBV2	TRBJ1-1	TGTGCCAGCAGTCTGTATGGGATGAACACTGAAGCTTTCTTT	CASSLYGMNTEAFF
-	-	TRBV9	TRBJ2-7	TGTGCCAGCAGCGTAGAGGGACGAAGCGAGCAGTACTTC	CASSVEGRSEQYF
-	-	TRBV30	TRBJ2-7	TGTGCCTGGAGTGTTCGGGGATCCTACGAGCAGTACTTC	CAWSVRGSYEQYF
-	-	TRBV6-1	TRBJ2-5	TGTGCCAGCAGTGAAGGGTCCAGGGGAGAGACCCAGTACTTC	CASSEGSRGETQYF
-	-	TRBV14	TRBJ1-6	TGTGCCAGCAGCCACCTCTCCGTAGGGGCGCGATCCTATAATTCACCCCTCCACTTT	CASSHLSVGARSYNSPLHF
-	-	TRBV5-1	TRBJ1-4	TGCGCCAGCAGCTTGGCGGCCGGAGGAGAAAAACTGTTTTTT	CASSLAAGGEKLFF
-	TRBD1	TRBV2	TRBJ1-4	TGTGCCAGCAGCGGGACAGGGATTAATGAAAAACTGTTTTTT	CASSGTGINEKLFF
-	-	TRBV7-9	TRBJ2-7	TGTGCCAGCAGCTCCCTAGCCGGTGTGGCCTTGAGGGAGGAGCAGTACTTC	CASSSLAGVALREEQYF
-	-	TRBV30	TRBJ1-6	TGTGCCTTAACCTCAGGGGATAACTATTCACCCCTCCACTTT	CALTSGDNYSPLHF
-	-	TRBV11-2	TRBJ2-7	TGTGCCAGCAGCTTACTAGGACAGAACTACGAGCAGTACTTC	CASSLLGQNYEQYF
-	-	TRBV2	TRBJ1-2	TGTGCCAGCAGTGAAGTGGCAGGGGACTATGGCTACACCTTC	CASSEVAGDYGYTF
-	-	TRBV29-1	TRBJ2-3	TGCAGCGTCGCGGGGAAAATCACAGATACGCAGTATTTT	CSVAGKITDTQYF
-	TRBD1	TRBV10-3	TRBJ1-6	TGTGCCATCAGTGCTCCGAGACAGGGAGATAATTCACCCCTCCACTTT	CAISAPRQGDNSPLHF
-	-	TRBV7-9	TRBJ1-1	TGTGCCAGCAGCATGATGGAGGGGTTCGGTGAAGCTTTCTTT	CASSMMEGFGEAFF